These 22 T cell receptor beta chains came from one sample sequenced in a study of blood T cell repertoires in COVID-19. Assay: immunoSEQ multiplex PCR; the TCRdb copy retains only in-frame clones and omits some. The sample includes about 250,000 clones, over 70% of them seen just once. The sample consisted of peripheral blood. These receptors were collected from a man at least 80 years old with acute or convalescent COVID-19.

This clone was detected only once. This rearrangement joins TRBV7-9 to TRBJ1-1; 7 nucleotides align to TRBD1. CDR1 and CDR2 from the germline V gene are SEHNR and FQNEAQ (reference sequence). This CDR3 spans 14 amino acids. V shed 3 bases, J shed 1 base, and the junction held 2 bases outside the gene matches. The DNA of the CDR3 is TGTGCCAGCAGCTTGGGGACAGAGAACACTGAAGCTTTCTTT. Translating gives CASSLGTENTEAFF.

The rearrangement joins TRBV2 to TRBJ2-3; 7 positions agree with TRBD1. CDR1 SNHLY and CDR2 FYNNEI come from the germline V gene. The CDR3 covers 15 residues. V gave up 2 bases and J gave up 0 bases; unmatched junction bases: 2. CDR3: CASSERTGSTDTQYF. CDR3 coding DNA: TGTGCCAGCAGTGAACGGACAGGTAGCACAGATACGCAGTATTTT.

This sequence joins TRBV5-1 and TRBJ1-1; D unclear. The ends were cut back, 4 bases at V and 1 base at J, with 8 bases in the middle. This CDR3 region has 13 residues. The V gene's germline CDR1 is SGHRS and CDR2 YFSETQ. The CDR3 protein is CASSTIQNTEAFF. DNA for the CDR3: TGCGCCAGCAGCACCATACAGAACACTGAAGCTTTCTTT.

This chain links TRBV14 with TRBJ2-7; TRBD1 is a possible D gene (5 bases). In germline, CDR1 is SGHDN, CDR2 FVKESK. Trimming took 5 bases from V and 4 from J, leaving 15 bases between them. This CDR3 is built from 14 residues. CDR3 in DNA: TGTGCCAGCAGCTACGACACGTCAGGGTACGAGCAGTACTTC. It yields the protein CASSYDTSGYEQYF. Drawing the rest from reference TRBV14 and TRBJ2-7, the complete variable domain is EAGVTQFPSHSVIEKGQTVTLRCDPISGHDNLYWYRRVMGKEIKFLLHFVKESKQDESGMPNNRFLAERTGGTYSTLKVQPAELEDSGVYFCASSYDTSGYEQYFGPGTRLTVT.

The chain uses TRBV27 and TRBJ2-7; 7 bases map to TRBD1. Per germline, CDR1 MNHEY and CDR2 SMNVEV (reference sequence). This CDR3 is built from 12 residues. Germline trimming cut 10 bases from V and 7 bases from J; bases unmatched to any gene: 10. CDR3 DNA: TGTGCCACCTCGACAGGGATTGATGAGCAGTACTTC. Translated, it gives CATSTGIDEQYF.

The genes are TRBV5-4 and TRBJ2-3; 7 bases line up with TRBD1. Germline CDR1 SGHNT, CDR2 YYREEE (reference sequence). The J segment lost 2 bases and the V segment lost 3 bases, leaving 9 bases of the junction unmatched. The CDR3 contains 16 residues. The CDR3: CASSSIGQAATDTQYF. In nucleotides, the CDR3 is TGTGCCAGCAGCTCCATCGGACAGGCCGCCACAGATACGCAGTATTTT.

The chain employs TRBV11-2 and TRBJ2-3; the match to TRBD2 covers 8 bases. From germline, CDR1 is SGHAT and CDR2 FQNNGV. The junction had 5 bases not matched to a gene; V was cut back by 3 bases and J by 0 bases. The CDR3 has 16 amino acids. CDR3 in amino acids: CASSFWPSGSTDTQYF. In DNA form, the CDR3 reads TGTGCCAGCAGCTTTTGGCCTAGCGGGAGCACAGATACGCAGTATTTT.

This clone showed up just once. J is TRBJ2-2 and V is TRBV6-6, with D possibly being TRBD1 (5 bases). V was clipped by 2 bases and J by 8 bases, with 12 bases between them. CDR1 is MNHNY and CDR2 is SVGAGI in the germline V gene (reference sequence). The CDR3 sequence is 14 residues long. CDR3 sequence: CASSYGAVGGELFF. The CDR3 bases are TGTGCCAGCAGTTACGGGGCGGTCGGGGGGGAGCTGTTTTTT.

This rearrangement joins TRBV7-9 to TRBJ1-2; 9 bases are shared with TRBD1. Germline V gene lookup returns CDR1 SEHNR and CDR2 FQNEAQ (reference sequence). With V trimmed by 5 bases and J by 7 bases, 8 bases remained unmatched. The CDR3 loop spans 14 amino acids. CDR3 sequence: CASSPSGDRAGYTF. CDR3 DNA: TGTGCCAGCAGCCCAAGTGGGGACAGGGCTGGCTACACCTTC.

The chain recombines TRBV6-1 with TRBJ2-7; TRBD2 is a possible D gene (7 bases). V shed 2 bases and J shed 5 bases, with 10 bases lying between them. The germline CDR1 and CDR2 sequences are MNHNS and SASEGT. The CDR3 has 13 amino acids. The CDR3 DNA is TGTGCCAGCAGTGAACAGGGGAGGGACGAGCAGTACTTC. Its translation: CASSEQGRDEQYF.

CDR3 sequence (DNA): TGTGCCAGCAGCTCCCGACAGATGTCCTACGAGCAGTACTTC. This sequence encodes CASSSRQMSYEQYF. V and J are TRBV7-2 and TRBJ2-7, with TRBD1 as a possible D gene (5 bases). This CDR3 has 14 amino acids. Germline V gives CDR1 SGHTA, CDR2 FQGNSA. V shed 4 bases and J shed 1 base, with 11 bases lying between them.

This clone is a singleton in its sample. Within the sample, other DNA sequences also encode this same CDR3. The rearrangement uses TRBV5-6 and TRBJ1-1; TRBD1 matches at 11 bases. This CDR3 spans 16 amino acids. Germline CDR1 SGHDT, CDR2 YYEEEE. V gave up 3 bases and J gave up 4 bases; unmatched junction bases: 8. CDR3 in amino acids: CASSWGPGQGGTEAFF. The CDR3, as DNA: TGTGCCAGCAGCTGGGGCCCGGGACAGGGGGGCACTGAAGCTTTCTTT.

The rearrangement joins TRBV25-1 to TRBJ2-7, with D hard to call. V was pared by 1 base and J by 9 bases, with 7 bases between. Germline CDR1 reads MGHDK; CDR2 reads SYGVNS. The CDR3 is 11 residues long. CDR3 amino acids: CASSESTGQYF. CDR3 nucleotides: TGTGCCAGCAGTGAATCCACCGGGCAGTACTTC.

This chain links TRBV11-2 with TRBJ2-1, with unresolved D. Germline lookup yields CDR1 SGHAT and CDR2 FQNNGV. Between the trimmed V and J ends, which lost 5 bases and 5 bases, there was a span of 22 bases. The CDR3 spans 17 residues. The CDR3 sequence is CASSLFYSPSLDNEQFF. The CDR3 DNA reads TGTGCCAGCAGCCTATTCTACTCCCCAAGCCTCGACAATGAGCAGTTCTTC.

This clone has a single count. The chain recombines TRBV14 with TRBJ2-7; D uncertain. V shed 5 bases and J shed 2 bases, with 10 bases lying between them. The CDR3 runs 13 residues. Germline V gene sequence: CDR1 SGHDN, CDR2 FVKESK. The CDR3 is CASSFAHTYEQYF. DNA of the CDR3: TGTGCCAGCAGCTTCGCACACACCTACGAGCAGTACTTC.

The J gene is TRBJ2-2, the V gene TRBV5-5, with 9 positions matching TRBD2. V shed 1 base, J shed 6 bases, and the junction held 4 bases outside the gene matches. Germline CDR1 is SGHKS and CDR2 is YYEKEE (reference sequence). The CDR3 is 15 residues long. The CDR3 DNA reads TGTGCCAGCAGCTTGATAGCGGGAGTCCCCGGGGAGCTGTTTTTT. Amino acids: CASSLIAGVPGELFF.

The CDR3 sequence is CASSMLAGGYEQFF. The CDR3, as DNA: TGTGCCAGTAGTATGCTAGCGGGAGGGTATGAGCAGTTCTTC. The gene calls are TRBV19 and TRBJ2-1; 12 nucleotides line up with TRBD2. Germline CDR1 LNHDA, CDR2 SQIVND (reference sequence). Unmatched junction bases numbered 2, after V lost 3 bases and J lost 8 bases. The CDR3 consists of 14 residues. Filled out from reference TRBV19 and TRBJ2-1, the complete variable domain reads DGGITQSPKYLFRKEGQNVTLSCEQNLNHDAMYWYRQDPGQGLRLIYYSQIVNDFQKGDIAEGYSVSREKKESFPLTVTSAQKNPTAFYLCASSMLAGGYEQFFGPGTRLTVL.

J is TRBJ2-5 and V is TRBV27; D is perhaps TRBD1 (5 bases). The CDR3 is 13 amino acids. Deletions cut 2 bases from V and 7 bases from J, with 11 bases between. Germline V CDR1 and CDR2: MNHEY, SMNVEV (reference sequence). CDR3 amino acids: CASSLPGQRTQYF. The CDR3 nucleotides are TGTGCCAGCAGTTTACCAGGGCAAAGGACCCAGTACTTC.

This clone was counted once. The J gene is TRBJ2-3, the V gene TRBV5-1, with 10 positions matching TRBD1. Germline-derived CDR1 and CDR2 are SGHRS and YFSETQ. This CDR3 region has 16 residues. With V trimmed by 0 bases and J by 3 bases, 4 bases remained unmatched. For the CDR3, the DNA is TGCGCCAGCAGCTTGGGACCGGGACAGGGGACAGATACGCAGTATTTT. As protein: CASSLGPGQGTDTQYF.

The CDR3 DNA is TGTGCCAGCAGCGTAGACAGTAGGAATGAGCAGTTCTTC. Translated: CASSVDSRNEQFF. The gene calls are TRBV9 and TRBJ2-1; D is unclear. Germline V gene sequence: CDR1 SGDLS, CDR2 YYNGEE. This CDR3 has 13 amino acids. V shed 0 bases and J shed 7 bases, with 8 bases lying between them.

The chain has TRBV12-3 or TRBV12-4 and TRBJ1-2, with D possibly TRBD1 on 5 matching bases. The CDR3 runs 12 residues. Trimming pared 4 bases from V and 8 bases from J, leaving 11 bases between. CDR3 amino acids: CASSSGVWGYTF. For the CDR3, the DNA is TGTGCCAGCAGTTCGGGGGTCTGGGGCTACACCTTC.

This rearrangement joins TRBV11-2 to TRBJ2-5, with a possible D match to TRBD1 (7 bases). The germline gives CDR1 SGHAT, CDR2 FQNNGV. The CDR3 spans 15 residues. Trimming took off 5 bases at V and 5 bases at J, with 18 bases between the two ends. The CDR3 here is CASSTRQGGQETQYF. The CDR3 region has the DNA TGTGCCAGCAGCACGCGACAGGGAGGTCAGGAGACCCAGTACTTC.